Below, 30 T cell receptor beta chains from the same sample are listed, as sequenced in a study of cytomegalovirus exposure and HLA in healthy donors. PCR involved 60 Vbeta and 13 Jbeta primers. Data came from immunoSEQ multiplex PCR; TCRdb stores just in-frame clones and leaves some out. The repertoire holds about 130,000 clones, with 85% as singletons. The sample taken for sequencing was PBMCs. The receptors stem from a woman in her thirties in good health and CMV-seropositive.

CDR3 DNA sequence: TGTGCCAGCAGCCAGGAGGGCGGGAGGGCCGTTGTTACGCAGTATTTT. It specifies CASSQEGGRAVVTQYF. J is TRBJ2-3 and V is TRBV4-2, with TRBD2 matching over 9 bases. CDR3 length: 16 residues. Trimming at V came to 3 bases and at J to 8 bases, leaving 12 bases not matched to a gene. Germline V lookup: CDR1 LGHNA, CDR2 YNFKEQ.

The chain combines TRBV7-6 with TRBJ2-7; weak D call: TRBD1 (7 bases). The CDR3 is 14 amino acids. Germline CDR1 SGHVS, CDR2 FNYEAQ. The V and J ends lost 0 bases and 6 bases respectively, with 12 bases between them. CDR3 in DNA: TGTGCCAGCAGCTTAGCGGAGGGGGCGGTCGAGCAGTACTTC. It specifies CASSLAEGAVEQYF.

J is TRBJ2-3 and V is TRBV5-5; D gene uncertain. Germline V lookup: CDR1 SGHKS, CDR2 YYEKEE (reference sequence). Trimming left V 0 bases short and J 6 bases short, with 11 bases between. This CDR3 is 14 amino acids long. The CDR3, as DNA: TGTGCCAGCAGCTTGGACGGTTCAGGCGATACGCAGTATTTT. This translates into CASSLDGSGDTQYF.

The count of this clone is one. The V and J genes are TRBV29-1 and TRBJ2-7; 11 bases agree with TRBD2. The V gene end was trimmed by 4 bases and the J gene end by 3 bases; junction bases not matched to a gene: 2. The length of the CDR3 is 13 residues. CDR1 and CDR2 (germline): SQVTM, ANQGSEA. CDR3 protein: CSVGTSGSYEQYF. The CDR3 DNA follows: TGCAGCGTTGGCACTAGCGGGAGCTACGAGCAGTACTTC.

The chain employs TRBV29-1 and TRBJ2-3, with D possibly being TRBD2 (7 bases). This CDR3 comprises 14 residues. V was cut by 3 bases and J by 1 base, with 11 bases left in between. CDR1 is SQVTM and CDR2 is ANQGSEA in the germline V gene. Here the CDR3 reads CSVEGGAGTDTQYF. The CDR3 DNA sequence: TGCAGCGTTGAGGGGGGGGCCGGCACAGATACGCAGTATTTT.

V and J are TRBV30 and TRBJ1-5; D is perhaps TRBD1 (6 bases). This CDR3 spans 15 amino acids. The germline V and J ends were trimmed by 1 base and 4 bases, with 14 bases remaining between them. CDR1 is GTSNPN and CDR2 is SVGIG in the germline V gene (reference sequence). In nucleotides, the CDR3 is TGTGCCTGGAGTGCGCCCGGGACACTAAATCAGCCCCAGCATTTT. Its protein product is CAWSAPGTLNQPQHF.

Comment on this clone: This sample includes further DNA sequences coding for the same CDR3. The V gene is TRBV5-1, the J gene TRBJ2-7, with 12 bases aligning to TRBD2. The CDR3 spans 15 residues. The V and J ends lost 0 bases and 2 bases, in that order; junction bases with no gene match: 0. Germline V CDR1 and CDR2: SGHRS, YFSETQ. CDR3 sequence: CASSLGTSGTYEQYF. The CDR3 DNA reads as TGCGCCAGCAGCTTGGGGACTAGCGGGACCTACGAGCAGTACTTC.

The chain is built from TRBV10-3 and TRBJ1-3, with D perhaps matching TRBD1 (6 bases). With 0 bases removed from V and 0 bases from J, the gap between germline ends came to 12 bases. CDR1 and CDR2 (germline): ENHRY, SYGVKD. This CDR3 spans 17 amino acids. CDR3 residues: CAISESRDKSSGNTIYF. CDR3 in DNA: TGTGCCATCAGTGAGTCGAGGGACAAGAGCTCTGGAAACACCATATATTTT.

J is TRBJ1-1 and V is TRBV30; 8 bases are shared with TRBD1. Germline V lookup: CDR1 GTSNPN, CDR2 SVGIG (reference sequence). This CDR3 comprises 13 residues. With 6 bases clipped from V and 1 base from J, the junction kept 4 bases outside the gene matches. CDR3: CACYTGGNTEAFF. The CDR3 nucleotides read TGTGCCTGCTATACAGGGGGGAACACTGAAGCTTTCTTT. Filled out from reference TRBV30 and TRBJ1-1, the complete variable domain reads SQTIHQWPATLVQPVGSPLSLECTVEGTSNPNLYWYRQAAGRGLQLLFYSVGIGQISSEVPQNLSASRPQDRQFILSSKKLLLSDSGFYLCACYTGGNTEAFFGQGTRLTVV.

Here the CDR3 reads CASSLGGSGTYEQYF. The CDR3 DNA is TGCGCCAGCAGCTTGGGAGGTAGCGGGACCTACGAGCAGTACTTC. The chain joins TRBV5-1 to TRBJ2-7; TRBD2 matches at 8 bases. The length of the CDR3 is 15 residues. V dropped 0 bases and J dropped 2; count of bases not matched to a gene: 4. Looked up from germline, CDR1 is SGHRS and CDR2 is YFSETQ.

The rearrangement joins TRBV7-9 to TRBJ1-2; maybe TRBD1 (5 bases). With 1 base removed from V and 8 bases from J, the gap between germline ends came to 23 bases. The CDR3 is made up of 17 amino acids. CDR1 is SEHNR, CDR2 FQNEAQ, per germline (reference sequence). CDR3 sequence reads: CASSLGAGPTTAHGYTF. CDR3 nucleotides: TGTGCCAGCAGCTTAGGGGCAGGGCCTACAACTGCACACGGCTACACCTTC.

The rearrangement joins TRBV2 to TRBJ1-3, with a tentative D call TRBD1 (6 bases). The germline gives CDR1 SNHLY, CDR2 FYNNEI. The CDR3 is made up of 14 amino acids. With 3 bases removed from V and 2 bases from J, the gap between germline ends came to 8 bases. CDR3 DNA: TGTGCCAGCAGTGATTCAGGGGCTGGAAACACCATATATTTT. Translation gives CASSDSGAGNTIYF.

The chain recombines TRBV5-4 with TRBJ1-2; TRBD1 might be the D (5 bases). This CDR3 has 13 residues. V lost 2 bases and J lost 3, with 8 bases in between. CDR1 and CDR2 from the germline V gene are SGHNT and YYREEE (reference sequence). CDR3 sequence (DNA): TGTGCCAGCAGCTTAGGCAGGGACTATGGCTACACCTTC. It encodes CASSLGRDYGYTF.

The chain recombines TRBV6-6 with TRBJ1-5; D call uncertain. CDR1 and CDR2 (germline): MNHNY, SVGAGI (reference sequence). This CDR3 has 13 amino acids. The V gene lost 0 bases and the J gene lost 4 bases, with 4 bases spanning the gap. This CDR3 is CASSYSRNQPQHF. Here the CDR3 DNA reads TGTGCCAGCAGTTACTCCAGGAATCAGCCCCAGCATTTT.

This clone occurred once. The V call is TRBV27, the J call TRBJ1-3; 10 nucleotides align to TRBD1. CDR3 size: 16 residues. Trimming cost V 5 bases and J 2 bases; bases outside gene matches: 6. Germline V gives CDR1 MNHEY, CDR2 SMNVEV (reference sequence). In nucleotides, the CDR3 is TGTGCCAGCAGTCTGACAGGGGGCGCGGCTGGAAACACCATATATTTT. It encodes CASSLTGGAAGNTIYF.

V gene TRBV4-1 combines with J gene TRBJ2-2; D gene ambiguous. The CDR3 totals 14 residues. V gave up 2 bases and J gave up 2 bases, with 6 bases separating them. CDR1 is MGHRA and CDR2 is YSYEKL in the germline V gene. CDR3 nucleotides: TGCGCCAGCAGCCAAAATCTTAACACCGGGGAGCTGTTTTTT. Amino acids: CASSQNLNTGELFF.

Written as DNA, the CDR3 is TGTGCCAGCAGCTACGAGGGCGGAACCTCCTACGAGCAGTACTTC. This translates into CASSYEGGTSYEQYF. The V and J genes are TRBV7-3 and TRBJ2-7; TRBD2 is a possible D gene (5 bases). Trimming removed 4 bases at V and 0 bases at J, with 13 bases between. The CDR3 covers 15 residues. Germline V CDR1 and CDR2: SGHTA, FQGTGA.

The genes are TRBV6-1 and TRBJ1-1; D may be TRBD1 (5 bases). The CDR3 consists of 14 residues. Germline lookup yields CDR1 MNHNS and CDR2 SASEGT. The V and J ends lost 5 bases and 3 bases respectively, with 13 bases between them. The CDR3 DNA reads as TGTGCCAGCAGTCTGGAGGGGCTTTACACTGAAGCTTTCTTT. Its protein product is CASSLEGLYTEAFF.

This rearrangement joins TRBV6-1 to TRBJ1-6, with a possible D match to TRBD1 (6 bases). V was trimmed by 2 bases and J by 10 bases, leaving 15 bases between them. The CDR3 is made up of 15 amino acids. Germline CDR1 MNHNS, CDR2 SASEGT. In DNA, the CDR3 is TGTGCCAGCAGTGAACAGGGGTGGGGTAGGTCACCCCTCCACTTT. Its protein is CASSEQGWGRSPLHF.

V is TRBV7-9 and J is TRBJ2-2; perhaps TRBD1 as D (5 bases). V gave up 8 bases and J gave up 5 bases, with 18 bases separating them. Germline CDR1 and CDR2: SEHNR and FQNEAQ (reference sequence). CDR3 length: 15 residues. The CDR3 coding sequence is TGTGCCAGCCCTTTGTTGGTAGGGGCAACCGGGGAGCTGTTTTTT. Protein product: CASPLLVGATGELFF.

This sequence joins TRBV15 and TRBJ2-2; a possible D gene is TRBD2 (6 bases). This CDR3 contains 15 residues. Looked up from germline, CDR1 is LNHNV and CDR2 is YYDKDF (reference sequence). The V gene lost 6 bases and the J gene lost 4 bases, with 15 bases spanning the gap. The CDR3 here is CATRQGGEVTGELFF. CDR3 coding DNA: TGTGCCACCAGGCAGGGCGGGGAAGTCACCGGGGAGCTGTTTTTT. The full variable domain, its missing parts supplied by reference TRBV15 and TRBJ2-2, is DAMVIQNPRYQVTQFGKPVTLSCSQTLNHNVMYWYQQKSSQAPKLLFHYYDKDFNNEADTPDNFQSRRPNTSFCFLDIRSPGLGDTAMYLCATRQGGEVTGELFFGEGSRLTVL.

This clone is a singleton in its sample. This CDR3 is also generated by other DNA sequences in the sample. The chain couples TRBV2 to TRBJ1-2; D gene ambiguous. V was cut by 3 bases and J by 2 bases, with 10 bases left in between. CDR3 length: 14 amino acids. Germline CDR1 reads SNHLY; CDR2 reads FYNNEI. In DNA form, the CDR3 reads TGTGCCAGCAGTGAGGGCAGATCAAACTATGGCTACACCTTC. This translates into CASSEGRSNYGYTF.

The J gene is TRBJ2-2, the V gene TRBV5-1; 9 bases line up with TRBD2. The CDR3 extends over 17 amino acids. The J segment lost 1 base and the V segment lost 0 bases, leaving 4 bases of the junction unmatched. Germline CDR1 is SGHRS and CDR2 is YFSETQ. CDR3 amino acids: CASSLGGGARNTGELFF. CDR3 sequence (DNA): TGCGCCAGCAGCTTGGGCGGGGGGGCCCGGAACACCGGGGAGCTGTTTTTT.

The chain is built from TRBV5-6 and TRBJ2-5; D might be TRBD1 (5 bases). The CDR3 has 17 amino acids. The V end lost 0 bases, the J end lost 5 bases, and 20 bases lay between the germline ends. The germline gives CDR1 SGHDT, CDR2 YYEEEE. The DNA for the CDR3 is TGTGCCAGCAGCTTGGCCGTGGTAGGGGTCGTCGGGGAGACCCAGTACTTC. This encodes CASSLAVVGVVGETQYF.

As for this clone: Other DNA sequences in the same sample also yield this CDR3. The V and J genes are TRBV5-1 and TRBJ2-1; D is perhaps TRBD2 (6 bases). V was trimmed by 1 base and J by 8 bases, leaving 7 bases between them. Looked up from germline, CDR1 is SGHRS and CDR2 is YFSETQ. The CDR3 length is 12 residues. The CDR3 sequence is CASSLPGDEQFF. CDR3 coding DNA: TGCGCCAGCAGCTTGCCGGGGGATGAGCAGTTCTTC.

The rearrangement joins TRBV5-4 to TRBJ2-3, with TRBD2 matching 10 bases. The CDR3 has 18 residues. Germline CDR1 is SGHNT and CDR2 is YYREEE (reference sequence). V shed 0 bases and J 1 base; nucleotides not matched to a gene: 8. For the CDR3, the DNA is TGTGCCAGCAGCTTGGGCCTAGCGGGAGATACTCGCACAGATACGCAGTATTTT. The encoded protein is CASSLGLAGDTRTDTQYF.

In DNA, the CDR3 is TGTGCCAGCGGTCAGGTTGTAGCCAAAAACATTCAGTACTTC. It is translated as CASGQVVAKNIQYF. The genes are TRBV6-1 and TRBJ2-4; D uncertain. The CDR3 sequence is 14 residues long. Trimming took off 8 bases at V and 0 bases at J, with 11 bases between the two ends. Germline CDR1 and CDR2: MNHNS and SASEGT.

This chain joins TRBV9 and TRBJ2-1, with 13 bases that match TRBD2. J lost 3 bases, V lost 3 bases, and 0 bases had no gene match. The CDR3 has 15 residues. The V gene's germline CDR1 is SGDLS and CDR2 YYNGEE. Here the CDR3 DNA reads TGTGCCAGCAGCGGACTAGCGGGAGGCTACAATGAGCAGTTCTTC. Its protein product is CASSGLAGGYNEQFF. Complete variable domain (other parts from reference TRBV9 and TRBJ2-1): DSGVTQTPKHLITATGQRVTLRCSPRSGDLSVYWYQQSLDQGLQFLIQYYNGEERAKGNILERFSAQQFPDLHSELNLSSLELGDSALYFCASSGLAGGYNEQFFGPGTRLTVL.

This clone has just one count. The rearrangement links TRBV5-8 to TRBJ1-4, with 11 bases identical to TRBD1. This CDR3 contains 15 residues. The V and J ends lost 3 bases and 7 bases, in that order; junction bases with no gene match: 5. Germline CDR1 and CDR2: SGHTS and YDEGEE. The CDR3 DNA follows: TGTGCCAGCAGCTCAGGACAGGGGGCCTTTGAAAAACTGTTTTTT. This translates into CASSSGQGAFEKLFF.

The chain couples TRBV21-1 to TRBJ2-7; the table's D call, TRBD1, has no DNA check behind it. TRBV21-1 is assigned pseudogene status. This CDR3 has 15 residues. The CDR3: CASSKANRDKYEQYF. In DNA, the CDR3 is TGTGCCAGCAGCAAAGCGAACCGGGACAAATACGAGCAGTACTTC.